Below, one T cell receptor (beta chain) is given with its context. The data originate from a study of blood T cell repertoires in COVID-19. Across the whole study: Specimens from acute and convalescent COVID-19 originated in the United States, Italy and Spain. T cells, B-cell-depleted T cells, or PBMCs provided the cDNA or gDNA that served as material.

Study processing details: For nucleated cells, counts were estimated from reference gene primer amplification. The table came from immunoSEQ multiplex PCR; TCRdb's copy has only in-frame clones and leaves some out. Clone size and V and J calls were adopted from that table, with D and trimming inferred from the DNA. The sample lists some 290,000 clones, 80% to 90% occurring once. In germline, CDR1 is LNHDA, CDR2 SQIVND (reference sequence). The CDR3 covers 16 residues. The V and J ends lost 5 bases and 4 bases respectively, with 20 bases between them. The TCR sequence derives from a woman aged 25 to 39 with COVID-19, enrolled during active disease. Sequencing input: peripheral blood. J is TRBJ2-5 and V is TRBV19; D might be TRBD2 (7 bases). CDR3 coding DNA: TGTGCCAGTAGTCCCCGACGGGGGGCCGTTGGAGAGACCCAGTACTTC. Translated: CASSPRRGAVGETQYF.